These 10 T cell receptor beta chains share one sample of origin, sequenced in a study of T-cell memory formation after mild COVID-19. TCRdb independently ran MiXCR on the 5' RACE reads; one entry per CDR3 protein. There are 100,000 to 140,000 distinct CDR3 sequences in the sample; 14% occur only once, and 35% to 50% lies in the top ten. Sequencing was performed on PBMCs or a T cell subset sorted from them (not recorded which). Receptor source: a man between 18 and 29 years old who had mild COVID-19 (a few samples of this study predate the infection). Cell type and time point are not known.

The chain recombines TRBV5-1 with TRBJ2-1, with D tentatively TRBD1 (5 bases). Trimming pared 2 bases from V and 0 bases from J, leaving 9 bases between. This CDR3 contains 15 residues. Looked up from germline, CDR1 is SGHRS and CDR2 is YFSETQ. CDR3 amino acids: CASSLAGPSYNEQFF. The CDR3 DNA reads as TGCGCCAGCAGCTTAGCAGGGCCCTCCTACAATGAGCAGTTCTTC.

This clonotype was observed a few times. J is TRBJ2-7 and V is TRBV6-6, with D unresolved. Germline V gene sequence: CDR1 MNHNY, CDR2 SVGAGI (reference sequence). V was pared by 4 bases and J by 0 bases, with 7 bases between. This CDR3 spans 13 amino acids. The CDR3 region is CASSLDVSYEQYF. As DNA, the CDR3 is TGTGCCAGCAGTTTGGACGTCTCCTACGAGCAGTACTTC.

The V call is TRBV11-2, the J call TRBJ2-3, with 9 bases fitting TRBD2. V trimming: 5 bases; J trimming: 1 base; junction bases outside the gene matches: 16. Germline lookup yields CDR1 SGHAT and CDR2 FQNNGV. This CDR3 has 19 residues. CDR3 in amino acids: CASSPSPGGGADGTDTQYF. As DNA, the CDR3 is TGTGCCAGCAGCCCGAGTCCTGGCGGGGGGGCGGACGGCACAGATACGCAGTATTTT. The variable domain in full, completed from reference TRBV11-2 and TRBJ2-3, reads EAGVAQSPRYKIIEKRQSVAFWCNPISGHATLYWYQQILGQGPKLLIQFQNNGVVDDSQLPKDRFSAERLKGVDSTLKIQPAKLEDSAVYLCASSPSPGGGADGTDTQYFGPGTRLTVL.

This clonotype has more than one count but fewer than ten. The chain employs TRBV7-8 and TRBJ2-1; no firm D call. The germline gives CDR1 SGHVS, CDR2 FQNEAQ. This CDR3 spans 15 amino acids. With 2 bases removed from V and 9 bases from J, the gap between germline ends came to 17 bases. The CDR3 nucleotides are TGTGCCAGCAGCTTACTCAGTGGCTTCCGGAGTGAGCAGTTCTTC. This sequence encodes CASSLLSGFRSEQFF.

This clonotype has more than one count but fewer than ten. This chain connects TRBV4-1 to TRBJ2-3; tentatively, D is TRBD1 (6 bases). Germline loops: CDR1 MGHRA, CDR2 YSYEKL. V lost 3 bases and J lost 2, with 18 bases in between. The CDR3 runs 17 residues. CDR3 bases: TGCGCCAGCAGCCACCGTAGGTGGACAGATCCCACAGATACGCAGTATTTT. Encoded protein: CASSHRRWTDPTDTQYF.

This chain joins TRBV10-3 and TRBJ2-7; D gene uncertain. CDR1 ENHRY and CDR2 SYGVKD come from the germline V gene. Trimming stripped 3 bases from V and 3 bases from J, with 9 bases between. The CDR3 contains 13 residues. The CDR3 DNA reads TGTGCCATCAGTGAAGTAGCTTACTACGAGCAGTACTTC. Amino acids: CAISEVAYYEQYF.

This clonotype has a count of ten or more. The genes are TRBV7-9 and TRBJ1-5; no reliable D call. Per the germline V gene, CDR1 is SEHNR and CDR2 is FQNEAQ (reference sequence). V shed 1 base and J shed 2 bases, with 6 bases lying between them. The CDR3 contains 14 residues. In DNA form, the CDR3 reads TGTGCCAGCAGCTTAGGAGGTGGCAATCAGCCCCAGCATTTT. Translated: CASSLGGGNQPQHF.

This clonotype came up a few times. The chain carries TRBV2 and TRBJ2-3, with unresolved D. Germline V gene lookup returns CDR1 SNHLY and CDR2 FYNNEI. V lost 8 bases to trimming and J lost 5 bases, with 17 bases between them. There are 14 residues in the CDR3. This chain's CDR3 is CASLRTPSGDTQYF. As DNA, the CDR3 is TGTGCCAGCCTCCGAACACCCTCCGGAGATACGCAGTATTTT. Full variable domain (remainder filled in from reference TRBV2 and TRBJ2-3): EPEVTQTPSHQVTQMGQEVILRCVPISNHLYFYWYRQILGQKVEFLVSFYNNEISEKSEIFDDQFSVERPDGSNFTLKIRSTKLEDSAMYFCASLRTPSGDTQYFGPGTRLTVL.

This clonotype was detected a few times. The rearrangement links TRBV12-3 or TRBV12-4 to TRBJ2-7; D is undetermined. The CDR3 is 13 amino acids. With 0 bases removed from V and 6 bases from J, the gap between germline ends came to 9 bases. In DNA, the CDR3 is TGTGCCAGCAGTTTAGCGAGGAGAAGCGAGCAGTACTTC. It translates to CASSLARRSEQYF.

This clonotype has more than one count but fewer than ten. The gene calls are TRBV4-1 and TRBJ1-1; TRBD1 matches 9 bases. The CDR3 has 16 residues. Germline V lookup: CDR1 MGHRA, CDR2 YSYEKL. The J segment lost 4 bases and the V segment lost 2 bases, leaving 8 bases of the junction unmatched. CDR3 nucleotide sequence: TGCGCCAGCAGCCAAAGCCCTGGGACAGGGAGCACTGAAGCTTTCTTT. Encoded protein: CASSQSPGTGSTEAFF.